The clone carrying this T cell receptor (beta chain) was seen ten or more times. Its antigen remains unidentified. This specimen belongs to a study of T-cell reconstitution after alpha-beta-depleted transplantation in children. General study points: At the one-year point after transplant, T-cell counts and TCRbeta diversity were found to come mostly from T cells that had been newly produced. The origin of alpha-beta T cells about two months after transplant was reportedly several hundred expanded graft clones. For some patients, TCRbeta diversity was high at day 60 because of recipient T cells and thymic progenitors that survived.

Molecular barcoding with unique molecular identifiers was used for the TCRbeta library. TCRdb processed the PCR reads anew with MiXCR; each CDR3 protein has one entry. Of hundreds of thousands of distinct CDR3 sequences listed, approximately 14% were seen once; the top ten hold 0.79%. J gave up 3 bases and V 5 bases, and 4 bases lay outside the gene matches. This CDR3 spans 13 amino acids. The germline gives CDR1 DFQATT, CDR2 SNEGSKA (reference sequence). V gene TRBV20-1 combines with J gene TRBJ2-1; 7 bases are a match to TRBD2. The material was PBMCs, obtained before TCRalphabeta/CD19-depleted stem cell transplant. The origin of this receptor is a girl aged 2 to 9 with congenital amegakaryocytic thrombocytopenia, due to receive a stem cell transplant. The CDR3 DNA reads as TGCAGTGCTTCGACTAGCCGCTACAATGAGCAGTTCTTC. Amino acid sequence: CSASTSRYNEQFF.